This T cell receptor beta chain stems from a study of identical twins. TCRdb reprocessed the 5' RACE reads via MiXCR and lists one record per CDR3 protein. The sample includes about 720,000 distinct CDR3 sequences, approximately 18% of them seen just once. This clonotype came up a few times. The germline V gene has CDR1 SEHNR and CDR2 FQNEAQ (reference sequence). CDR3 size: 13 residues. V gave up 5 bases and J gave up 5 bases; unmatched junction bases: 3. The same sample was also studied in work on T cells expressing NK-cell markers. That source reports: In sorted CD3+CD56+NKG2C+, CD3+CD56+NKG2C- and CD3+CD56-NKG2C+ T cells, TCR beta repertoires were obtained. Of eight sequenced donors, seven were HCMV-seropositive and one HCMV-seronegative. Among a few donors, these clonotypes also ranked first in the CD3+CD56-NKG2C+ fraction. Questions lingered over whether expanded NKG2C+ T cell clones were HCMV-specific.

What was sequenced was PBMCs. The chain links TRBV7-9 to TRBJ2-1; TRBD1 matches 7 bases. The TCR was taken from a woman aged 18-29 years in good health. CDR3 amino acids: CASSETGHNEQFF. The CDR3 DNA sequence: TGTGCCAGCAGCGAGACAGGGCACAATGAGCAGTTCTTC.